These 12 T cell receptor beta chains came from one sample sequenced in a study of T cell clonality in common variable immunodeficiency. Sequencing used immunoSEQ multiplex PCR; TCRdb keeps in-frame clones, though not all of them. This set yields roughly 40,000 clones and no singletons; the top ten hold about 1.3%. What was sequenced was peripheral blood mononuclear cells. These receptors all stem from a person aged 18 to 70 in good health.

This clone showed up many times. The CDR3 end is not reached by the read, which stops 3 residues before it; the germline J gene fills it in. The chain recombines TRBV2 with TRBJ1-1, with TRBD1 matching 9 bases. Germline assignment: CDR1 SNHLY and CDR2 FYNNEI. The CDR3 loop spans 13 amino acids. V lost 8 bases, J lost 5 bases, and 6 bases stayed unmatched. The sequenced CDR3 bases are TGTGCCAGCTGGAACAGGGGGCTTACTGAA. Translating gives CASWNRGLTE. The whole CDR3 protein is CASWNRGLTEAFF.

This clone was counted ten times or more. The sequenced part of the CDR3 DNA is TGCGCCAGCAGCACCCGGACAGGGGGCTACGAG. Translating it yields CASSTRTGGYE. The complete CDR3 sequence is CASSTRTGGYEQYF. This chain joins TRBV5-1 and TRBJ2-7, with 10 bases aligning to TRBD1. Read coverage stops 3 residues before the CDR3 terminus; the germline J gene supplies the remainder. There are 14 residues in the CDR3. Germline values: CDR1 SGHRS, CDR2 YFSETQ. With 4 bases clipped from V and 3 bases from J, the junction kept 4 bases outside the gene matches.

This clone appeared many times. The CDR3 DNA, read in part, is TGTGCCAGTAGGTGGACAGGGGCCACTGAA. This translates into CASRWTGATE. The complete CDR3 reads CASRWTGATEAFF. The chain carries TRBV19 and TRBJ1-1; 9 bases line up with TRBD1. With the read ending 3 residues before the CDR3 end, the germline J gene is used to fill in that end. This CDR3 comprises 13 residues. V gave up 6 bases and J gave up 4 bases; unmatched junction bases: 3. Germline CDR1 LNHDA, CDR2 SQIVND (reference sequence).

There are many counts of this clone. The read is 3 residues too short to cover the CDR3 end, so that end is filled in from the germline J gene. This chain joins TRBV7-9 and TRBJ1-2; 10 bases are a match to TRBD1. Germline-derived CDR1 and CDR2 are SEHNR and FQNEAQ (reference sequence). The CDR3 sequence is 14 residues long. The CDR3 spells CASSLGGQGRGYTF. Partial CDR3 DNA: TGTGCCAGCAGCTTGGGGGGACAGGGGAGAGGC. Complete variable domain (other parts from reference TRBV7-9 and TRBJ1-2): DTGVSQNPRHKITKRGQNVTFRCDPISEHNRLYWYRQTLGQGPEFLTYFQNEAQLEKSRLLSDRFSAERPKGSFSTLEIQRTEQGDSAMYLCASSLGGQGRGYTFGSGTRLTVV.

This clone was seen repeatedly, ten times or more. The CDR3 end is not reached by the read, which stops 3 residues before it; the germline J gene fills it in. The rearrangement links TRBV19 to TRBJ2-7; D ambiguous. V lost 5 bases, J lost 6 bases, and 14 bases lay in between. Germline loops: CDR1 LNHDA, CDR2 SQIVND (reference sequence). This CDR3 has 13 amino acids. CDR3 in amino acids: CASSGTVLGEQYF. The CDR3 DNA, read in part, is TGTGCCAGTAGTGGAACAGTCCTGGGCGAG.

Turning to this clone: The CDR3 end lies 3 residues beyond the end of the read and is filled in from the germline J gene. This chain links TRBV19 with TRBJ1-1, with 9 nucleotides matching TRBD1. Germline assignment: CDR1 LNHDA and CDR2 SQIVND (reference sequence). The CDR3 is 14 amino acids. The V and J ends lost 8 bases and 1 base, in that order; junction bases with no gene match: 5. The DNA read from the CDR3 is TGTGCCAGTCGGTGGGACAGGGCGAACACTGAA. Translating gives CASRWDRANTE. The full CDR3 is CASRWDRANTEAFF.

This clone was recorded at least ten times. The CDR3 end falls 3 residues outside the read, so it is completed with the germline J gene. The chain joins TRBV20-1 to TRBJ2-1, with 8 bases that match TRBD2. V lost 3 bases, J lost 2 bases, and 6 bases stayed unmatched. Germline-derived CDR1 and CDR2 are DFQATT and SNEGSKA (reference sequence). This CDR3 is 15 amino acids long. CDR3 in amino acids: CSARTSVQTYNEQFF. CDR3 DNA, as far as it was read: TGCAGTGCTAGGACTAGCGTACAGACCTACAATGAG.

This clone was detected ten times or more. The sequence runs out 3 residues before the end of the CDR3; the remainder is reconstructed from the germline J gene. The sample holds other DNA sequences that translate to the same CDR3. This chain joins TRBV19 and TRBJ1-2; 7 positions agree with TRBD1. The CDR3 runs 15 residues. Germline-derived CDR1 and CDR2 are LNHDA and SQIVND (reference sequence). V lost 1 base, J lost 3 bases, and 5 bases stayed unmatched. The sequenced CDR3 bases are TGTGCCAGTAGTATAGCTACTGGGACAGACTATGGC. Translated, it gives CASSIATGTDYG. The whole CDR3 protein reads CASSIATGTDYGYTF.

This clone was recorded at least ten times. The read ends 3 residues shy of where the CDR3 ends; the end is completed using the germline J gene. The V call is TRBV5-1, the J call TRBJ2-2; TRBD2 agrees at 9 bases. V gave up 0 bases and J gave up 6 bases; unmatched junction bases: 6. Germline CDR1 and CDR2: SGHRS and YFSETQ. This CDR3 spans 16 amino acids. This CDR3 reads CASSLVGSGSSGELFF. Incomplete CDR3 DNA: TGCGCCAGCAGCTTGGTCGGTAGCGGGAGCTCCGGGGAG.

This clone was detected many times. The junction differs from germline at one of its ends, possibly a read error. The read ends 3 residues before the CDR3 terminus; that terminus is restored from the germline J gene. This chain connects TRBV20-1 to TRBJ2-7; D is unresolved. The CDR3 contains 18 residues. Germline lookup yields CDR1 DFQATT and CDR2 SNEGSKA (reference sequence). The sequenced part of the CDR3 DNA is TGCAGTGCTAGTTTTACTCGTTCGGCCGACCGACTCTCCCACGAG. It translates to CSASFTRSADRLSHE. The CDR3 in full is CSASFTRSADRLSHEQYF.

This clone was counted many times. The sequenced fragment ends 3 residues before the CDR3 boundary, so the rest is inferred from the germline J gene. This chain uses TRBV13 with TRBJ2-1, with TRBD2 matching over 8 bases. The germline V gene encodes CDR1 PRHDT and CDR2 FYEKMQ (reference sequence). V shed 11 bases and J 8 bases; nucleotides not matched to a gene: 14. The CDR3 covers 14 residues. Here the CDR3 reads CAGKPPSGSHEQFF. The covered CDR3 bases are TGTGCCGGCAAACCCCCTAGCGGGTCGCATGAG.

The table lists this clone with many counts. Read data end 3 residues before the CDR3 end; the end is taken from the germline J gene. The J gene is TRBJ2-7, the V gene TRBV4-1; 7 bases fit TRBD1. Germline assignment: CDR1 MGHRA and CDR2 YSYEKL. This CDR3 has 14 amino acids. V gave up 1 base and J gave up 6 bases; unmatched junction bases: 6. The CDR3 here is CASSQAGGMSEQYF. CDR3 bases read: TGCGCCAGCAGCCAAGCAGGGGGAATGAGCGAG.